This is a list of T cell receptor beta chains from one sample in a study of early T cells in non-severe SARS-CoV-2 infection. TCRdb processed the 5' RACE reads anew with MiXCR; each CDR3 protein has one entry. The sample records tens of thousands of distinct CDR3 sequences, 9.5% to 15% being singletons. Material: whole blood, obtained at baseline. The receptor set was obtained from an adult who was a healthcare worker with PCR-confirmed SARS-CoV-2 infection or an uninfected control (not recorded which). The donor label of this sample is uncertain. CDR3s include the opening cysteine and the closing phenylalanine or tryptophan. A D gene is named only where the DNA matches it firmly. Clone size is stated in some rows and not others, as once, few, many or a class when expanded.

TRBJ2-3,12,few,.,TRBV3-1,CASRTGGDTQYF,TGTGCCAGCAGGACTGGCGGAGATACGCAGTATTTT
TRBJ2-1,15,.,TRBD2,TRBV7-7,CASSLDVAGNDEQFF,TGTGCCAGCAGCTTAGACGTAGCGGGGAACGATGAGCAGTTCTTC
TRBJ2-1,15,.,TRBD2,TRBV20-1,CSAVAGGEGYNEQFF,TGCAGTGCGGTAGCGGGGGGGGAAGGTTACAATGAGCAGTTCTTC
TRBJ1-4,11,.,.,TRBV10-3,CAISDGEKLFF,TGTGCCATCAGTGATGGTGAAAAACTGTTTTTT
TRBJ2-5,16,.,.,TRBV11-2,CASSVSGAIGGETQYF,TGTGCCAGCAGCGTATCGGGAGCCATCGGGGGAGAGACCCAGTACTTC
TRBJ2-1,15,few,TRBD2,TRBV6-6,CASNPSGEGNNEQFF,TGTGCCAGCAACCCTTCGGGGGAGGGGAACAATGAGCAGTTCTTC
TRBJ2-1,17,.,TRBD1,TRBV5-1,CASSSDRGFMFYNEQFF,TGCGCCAGCAGCTCAGACAGGGGTTTCATGTTCTACAATGAGCAGTTCTTC
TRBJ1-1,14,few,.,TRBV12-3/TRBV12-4,CASAIQGANTEAFF,TGTGCCAGCGCCATACAGGGAGCGAACACTGAAGCTTTCTTT
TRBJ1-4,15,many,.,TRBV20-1,CSASRTGATNEKLFF,TGCAGTGCTTCGCGCACGGGAGCAACTAATGAAAAACTGTTTTTT
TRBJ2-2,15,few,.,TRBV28,CASSRDVANTGELFF,TGTGCCAGCAGCCGGGACGTGGCGAACACCGGGGAGCTGTTTTTT
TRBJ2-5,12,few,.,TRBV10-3,CAVSLGEETQYF,TGTGCCGTCTCCTTGGGGGAAGAGACCCAGTACTTC
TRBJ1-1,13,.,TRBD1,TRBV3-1,CASSRQGATEAFF,TGTGCCAGCAGCCGACAGGGGGCCACTGAAGCTTTCTTT
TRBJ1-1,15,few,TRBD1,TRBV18,CASSPRGTENTEAFF,TGTGCCAGCTCACCCCGCGGGACAGAGAACACTGAAGCTTTCTTT
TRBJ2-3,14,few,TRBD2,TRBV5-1,CASSLGTSIDTQYF,TGCGCCAGCAGCCTCGGGACTAGCATAGATACGCAGTATTTT
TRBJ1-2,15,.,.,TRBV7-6,CASSLAGQESYGYTF,TGTGCCAGCAGCTTAGCGGGACAAGAAAGCTATGGCTACACCTTC
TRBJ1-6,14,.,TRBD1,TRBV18,CASSPRDRDSPLHF,TGTGCCAGCTCACCCCGGGACAGGGATTCACCCCTCCACTTT
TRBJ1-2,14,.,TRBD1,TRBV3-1,CASSQYTGGSGYTF,TGTGCCAGCAGCCAATACACAGGGGGATCTGGCTACACCTTC
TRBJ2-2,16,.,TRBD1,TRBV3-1,CASRPQGARGTGELFF,TGTGCCAGCAGACCACAGGGGGCGCGAGGCACCGGGGAGCTGTTTTTT
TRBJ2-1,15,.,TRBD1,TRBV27,CASSSGQGTNNEQFF,TGTGCCAGCAGTTCTGGACAGGGGACCAACAATGAGCAGTTCTTC
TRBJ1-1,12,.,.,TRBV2,CARTMGSTEAFF,TGTGCCAGAACGATGGGGAGCACTGAAGCTTTCTTT
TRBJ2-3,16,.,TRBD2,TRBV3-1,CASSRTSGGSTDTQYF,TGTGCCAGCAGCCGGACTAGCGGGGGGAGCACAGATACGCAGTATTTT
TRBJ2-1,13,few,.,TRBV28,CACLGARYNEQFF,TGTGCCTGTTTAGGGGCCCGCTACAATGAGCAGTTCTTC
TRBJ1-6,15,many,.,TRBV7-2,CASSLKPGTNSPLHF,TGTGCCAGCAGCTTAAAGCCAGGGACTAATTCACCCCTCCACTTT
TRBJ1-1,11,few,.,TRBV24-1,CATEDRNEAFF,TGTGCCACCGAAGACAGGAATGAAGCTTTCTTT
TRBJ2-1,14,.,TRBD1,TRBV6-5,CASRPRQGANEQFF,TGTGCCAGCAGACCTAGACAGGGGGCTAATGAGCAGTTCTTC
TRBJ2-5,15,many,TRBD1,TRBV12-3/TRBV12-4,CASSLSDRGQETQYF,TGTGCCAGCAGCCTTTCAGACAGGGGGCAGGAGACCCAGTACTTC
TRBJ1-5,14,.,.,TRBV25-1,CASSLMTSNQPQHF,TGTGCCAGCAGCCTGATGACTAGCAATCAGCCCCAGCATTTT
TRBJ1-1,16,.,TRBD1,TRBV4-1,CASSPSVDRVHTEAFF,TGCGCCAGCAGCCCGTCAGTGGACAGGGTGCACACTGAAGCTTTCTTT
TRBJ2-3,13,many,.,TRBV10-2,CASSEFLRDTQYF,TGCGCCAGCAGTGAGTTCCTCAGAGATACGCAGTATTTT
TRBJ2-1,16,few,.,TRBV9,CASSVAGDGSYNEQFF,TGTGCCAGCAGCGTAGCTGGGGACGGCTCCTACAATGAGCAGTTCTTC
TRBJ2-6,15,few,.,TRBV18,CASSPRHSGANVLTF,TGTGCCAGCTCACCTCGGCACTCTGGGGCCAACGTCCTGACTTTC
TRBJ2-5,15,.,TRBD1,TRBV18,CASSPVYRGQETQYF,TGTGCCAGCTCACCTGTCTACAGGGGGCAAGAGACCCAGTACTTC
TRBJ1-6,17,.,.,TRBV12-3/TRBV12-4,CASSFRDGDTSASPLHF,TGTGCCAGCAGTTTTAGGGACGGCGACACCAGCGCCTCACCCCTCCACTTT
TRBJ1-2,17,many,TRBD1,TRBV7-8,CASSLADPGQGVYGYTF,TGTGCCAGCAGCTTAGCTGATCCGGGACAGGGAGTCTATGGCTACACCTTC
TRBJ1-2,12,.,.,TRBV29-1,CSVQGQGYGYTF,TGCAGCGTTCAAGGCCAGGGATATGGCTACACCTTC
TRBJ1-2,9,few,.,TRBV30,CAIHYGYTF,TGTGCTATCCACTATGGCTACACCTTC
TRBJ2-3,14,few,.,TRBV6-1,CASSEILNTDTQYF,TGTGCCAGCAGTGAAATCTTAAACACAGATACGCAGTATTTT
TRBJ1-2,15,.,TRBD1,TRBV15,CATSREGTGTYGYTF,TGTGCCACCAGCAGAGAAGGGACAGGAACCTATGGCTACACCTTC
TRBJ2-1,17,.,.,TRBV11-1,CASSLYGTPRSYNEQFF,TGTGCCAGCAGCTTATACGGGACACCCAGATCCTACAATGAGCAGTTCTTC
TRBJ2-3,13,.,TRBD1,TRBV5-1,CASSSGQGSTQYF,TGCGCCAGCAGCTCCGGACAGGGGAGTACGCAGTATTTT
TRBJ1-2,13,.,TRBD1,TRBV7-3,CASSHDRGYGYTF,TGTGCCAGCAGCCATGACAGGGGCTATGGCTACACCTTC
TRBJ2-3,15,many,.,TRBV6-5,CASSYSAISPDTQYF,TGTGCCAGCAGTTACTCCGCTATTTCCCCAGATACGCAGTATTTT
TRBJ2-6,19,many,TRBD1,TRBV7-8,CASSLKSDRVYSGANVLTF,TGTGCCAGCAGCTTAAAATCGGACAGGGTCTACTCTGGGGCCAACGTCCTGACTTTC
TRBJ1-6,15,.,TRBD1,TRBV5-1,CASSAGTGYNSPLHF,TGCGCCAGCAGCGCCGGGACAGGGTATAATTCACCCCTCCACTTT
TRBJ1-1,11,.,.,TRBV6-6,CASSYETQAFF,TGTGCCAGCAGTTACGAGACGCAAGCTTTCTTT
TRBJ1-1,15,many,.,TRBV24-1,CATSVGDIANTEAFF,TGTGCCACCAGTGTGGGGGACATCGCGAACACTGAAGCTTTCTTT
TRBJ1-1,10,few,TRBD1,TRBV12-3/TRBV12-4,CASGTGAAFF,TGTGCCAGCGGGACAGGGGCGGCTTTCTTT
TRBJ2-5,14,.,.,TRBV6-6,CASRTGHGQETQYF,TGTGCCAGCAGAACCGGACACGGACAAGAGACCCAGTACTTC
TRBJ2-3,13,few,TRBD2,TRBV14,CASSQDAGGTQYF,TGTGCCAGCAGCCAAGATGCGGGGGGCACGCAGTATTTT
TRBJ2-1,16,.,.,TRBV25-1,CASSDNRDLSYNEQFF,TGTGCCAGCAGTGATAACAGAGACCTCTCCTACAATGAGCAGTTCTTC
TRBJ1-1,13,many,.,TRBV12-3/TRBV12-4,CASSPQGHTEAFF,TGTGCCAGCAGCCCGCAGGGCCACACTGAAGCTTTCTTT
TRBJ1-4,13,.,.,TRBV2,CASLAAVNEKLFF,TGTGCCAGCTTAGCGGCAGTTAATGAAAAACTGTTTTTT
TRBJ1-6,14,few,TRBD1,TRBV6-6,CASSKGQGRSPLHF,TGTGCCAGCAGTAAAGGACAGGGGCGCTCACCCCTCCACTTT
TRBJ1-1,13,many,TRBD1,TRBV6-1,CASSEGGQTGAFF,TGTGCCAGCAGTGAGGGGGGACAGACCGGAGCTTTCTTT
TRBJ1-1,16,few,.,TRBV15,CATSRDLRGQNLVAFF,TGTGCCACCAGCAGAGATCTGAGAGGACAGAACCTGGTGGCTTTCTTT
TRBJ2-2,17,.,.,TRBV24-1,CATSDLSVTENTGELFF,TGTGCCACCAGTGATTTGTCCGTGACAGAGAACACCGGGGAGCTGTTTTTT
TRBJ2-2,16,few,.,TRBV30,CAWSGGGQTNTGELFF,TGTGCCTGGAGTGGGGGCGGACAAACCAACACCGGGGAGCTGTTTTTT
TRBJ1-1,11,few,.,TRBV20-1,CSVLWNTEAFF,TGCAGTGTACTTTGGAACACTGAAGCTTTCTTT
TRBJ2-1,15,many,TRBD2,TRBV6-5,CASSWLAGADNEQFF,TGTGCCAGCAGTTGGCTAGCGGGGGCCGACAATGAGCAGTTCTTC